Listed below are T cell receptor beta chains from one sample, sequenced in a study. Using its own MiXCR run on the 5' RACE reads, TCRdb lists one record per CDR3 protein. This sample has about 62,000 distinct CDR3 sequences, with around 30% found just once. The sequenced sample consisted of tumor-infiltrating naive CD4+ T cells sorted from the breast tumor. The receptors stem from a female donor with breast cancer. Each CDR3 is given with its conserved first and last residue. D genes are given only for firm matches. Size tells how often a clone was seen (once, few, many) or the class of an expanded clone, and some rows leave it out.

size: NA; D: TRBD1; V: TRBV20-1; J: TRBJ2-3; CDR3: CSARWDRLWDTQYF; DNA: TGCAGTGCTAGATGGGACAGACTGTGGGATACGCAGTATTTT
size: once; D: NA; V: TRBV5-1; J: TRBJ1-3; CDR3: CASSFEGSGNTIYF; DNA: TGCGCCAGCAGCTTCGAGGGTTCTGGAAACACCATATATTTT
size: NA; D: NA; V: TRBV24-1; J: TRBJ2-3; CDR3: CATSDLEGSSTDTQYF; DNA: TGTGCCACCAGTGATTTGGAGGGATCCAGCACAGATACGCAGTATTTT
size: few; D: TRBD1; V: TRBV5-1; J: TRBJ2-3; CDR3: CASSYGQGAYASTDTQYF; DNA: TGCGCCAGCAGCTACGGACAGGGGGCGTATGCTAGCACAGATACGCAGTATTTT
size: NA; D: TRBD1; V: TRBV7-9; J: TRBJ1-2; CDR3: CASSSQGTYGYTF; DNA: TGTGCCAGCAGCTCACAGGGGACCTATGGCTACACCTTC
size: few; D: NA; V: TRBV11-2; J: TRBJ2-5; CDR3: CASAETGSETQYF; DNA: TGTGCCAGCGCCGAGACGGGATCGGAGACCCAGTACTTC
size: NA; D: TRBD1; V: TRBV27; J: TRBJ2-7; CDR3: CASGWRTGEKYEQYF; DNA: TGTGCCAGCGGTTGGAGGACAGGGGAAAAATACGAGCAGTACTTC
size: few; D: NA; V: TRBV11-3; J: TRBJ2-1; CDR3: CASSPGLVGNEQFF; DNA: TGTGCCAGCAGCCCCGGCCTAGTGGGGAATGAGCAGTTCTTC
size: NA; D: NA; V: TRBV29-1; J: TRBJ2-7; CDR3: CSVEGPTTGYEQYF; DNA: TGCAGCGTTGAAGGCCCGACGACCGGCTACGAGCAGTACTTC
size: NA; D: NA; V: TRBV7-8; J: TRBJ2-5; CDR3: CASSFLNRDQETQYF; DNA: TGTGCCAGCAGCTTTTTAAACAGGGACCAAGAGACCCAGTACTTC
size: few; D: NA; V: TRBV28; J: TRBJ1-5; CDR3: CASTPTQVQPQHF; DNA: TGTGCCAGCACTCCCACCCAAGTACAGCCCCAGCATTTT
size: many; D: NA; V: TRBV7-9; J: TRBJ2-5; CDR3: CAIPGTPETQYF; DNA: TGTGCCATCCCCGGAACCCCGGAGACCCAGTACTTC
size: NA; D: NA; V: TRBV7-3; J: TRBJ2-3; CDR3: CASSLFGGPTDTQYF; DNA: TGTGCCAGCAGCTTATTCGGGGGGCCGACAGATACGCAGTATTTT
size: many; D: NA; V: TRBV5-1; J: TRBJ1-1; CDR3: CASSLVPGSTEAFF; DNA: TGCGCCAGCAGCTTGGTACCCGGATCCACTGAAGCTTTCTTT
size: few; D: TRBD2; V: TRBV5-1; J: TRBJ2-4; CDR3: CASSPTTSGRATGIQYF; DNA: TGCGCCAGCAGCCCAACGACTAGCGGGAGGGCCACGGGCATTCAGTACTTC
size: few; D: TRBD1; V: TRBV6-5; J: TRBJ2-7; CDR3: CASRDRRYEQYF; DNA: TGTGCCAGCCGGGACAGGCGCTACGAGCAGTACTTC
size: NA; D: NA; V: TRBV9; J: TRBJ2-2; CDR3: CASSPIPGTGGLFF; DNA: TGTGCCAGCAGCCCGATTCCGGGCACCGGGGGGCTGTTTTTC
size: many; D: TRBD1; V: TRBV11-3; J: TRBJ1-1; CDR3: CASSQQGRDTEAFF; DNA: TGTGCCAGCAGCCAACAGGGGAGGGACACTGAAGCTTTCTTT
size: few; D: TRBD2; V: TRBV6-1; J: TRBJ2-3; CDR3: CASSEFGGTRNTDTQYF; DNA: TGTGCCAGCAGTGAGTTCGGCGGGACTAGAAACACAGATACGCAGTATTTT
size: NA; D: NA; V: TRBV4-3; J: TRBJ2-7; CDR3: CASSQDVSTYEQYF; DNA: TGCGCCAGCAGCCAAGACGTTAGTACCTACGAGCAGTACTTC
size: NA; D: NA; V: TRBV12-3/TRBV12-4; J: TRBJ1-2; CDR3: CASSHRRREPYGYTF; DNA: TGTGCCAGCAGTCACCGACGGCGAGAACCTTATGGCTACACCTTC
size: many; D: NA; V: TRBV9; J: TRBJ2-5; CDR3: CASSEGGAILKTQYF; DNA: TGTGCCAGCAGCGAGGGGGGGGCAATCTTAAAGACCCAGTACTTC
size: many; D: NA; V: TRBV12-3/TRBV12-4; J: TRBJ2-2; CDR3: CASSRGGLRGTGELFF; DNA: TGTGCCAGCAGCCGAGGGGGGTTGCGTGGCACCGGGGAGCTGTTTTTT
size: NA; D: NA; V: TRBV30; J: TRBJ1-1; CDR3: CAWSVTGGPRGEAFF; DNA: TGTGCCTGGAGTGTCACGGGGGGACCCCGAGGTGAAGCTTTCTTT
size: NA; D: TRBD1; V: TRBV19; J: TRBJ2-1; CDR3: CASSIRDRVAEQFF; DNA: TGTGCCAGTAGTATCAGGGACAGGGTTGCTGAGCAGTTCTTC
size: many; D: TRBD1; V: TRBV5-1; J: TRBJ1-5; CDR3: CASSPSGGGHQPQHF; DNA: TGCGCCAGCAGCCCCTCAGGGGGGGGACATCAGCCCCAGCATTTT
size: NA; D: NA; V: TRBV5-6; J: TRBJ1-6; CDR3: CASRGRFVSPLHF; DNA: TGTGCCAGCAGGGGACGTTTCGTTTCACCCCTCCACTTT
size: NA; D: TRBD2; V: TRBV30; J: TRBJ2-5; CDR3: CAWSPTGTSGGYAQETQYF; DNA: TGTGCCTGGAGTCCAACCGGGACTAGCGGGGGATACGCTCAAGAGACCCAGTACTTC
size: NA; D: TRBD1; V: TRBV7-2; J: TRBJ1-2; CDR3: CASSPRTGGRYGYTF; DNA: TGTGCCAGCAGCCCACGGACAGGGGGACGCTATGGCTACACCTTC
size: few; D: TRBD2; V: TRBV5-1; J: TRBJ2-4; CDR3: CASSPIAGARPGGIQYF; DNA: TGCGCCAGCAGCCCTATAGCGGGGGCCCGTCCTGGCGGCATTCAGTACTTC
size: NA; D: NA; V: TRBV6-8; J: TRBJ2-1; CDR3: CASIDRTTYNEQFF; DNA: TGTGCCAGCATTGACAGGACAACCTACAATGAGCAGTTCTTC
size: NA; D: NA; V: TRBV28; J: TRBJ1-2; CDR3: CASIVGGGFNYGYTF; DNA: TGTGCCAGCATCGTGGGGGGGGGATTCAACTATGGCTACACCTTC